This is a list of T cell receptor beta chains from one sample in a study of tumor-infiltrating lymphocytes in primary liver carcinoma. TCRdb re-called the multiplex PCR reads with MiXCR, one entry per CDR3 protein. The sample contains around 100,000 distinct CDR3 sequences, about 63% of which appear only once. The sample was liver tumor tissue from sampling region 2. The receptors derive from a woman aged 60 to 75 with primary liver carcinoma and hepatitis B virus infection. Both conserved end residues are part of each CDR3. The order of the fields is V gene, CDR3 protein.

v_call: TRBV29-1; cdr3_aa: CSVVKLAGASVNEQFF
v_call: TRBV18; cdr3_aa: CASSPSHDTGELFF
v_call: TRBV11-2; cdr3_aa: CASGLGTSGYSKQFF
v_call: TRBV7-2; cdr3_aa: CASSSNLDGYTF
v_call: TRBV11-3; cdr3_aa: CSSSLGRGRIFYNERFF
v_call: TRBV11-2; cdr3_aa: CASSPPMDGYTF
v_call: TRBV7-9; cdr3_aa: CASSVINKGYEQYF
v_call: TRBV11-3; cdr3_aa: CASLAGGTGELFF
v_call: TRBV10-3; cdr3_aa: CAISEGLGQGANYEQYF
v_call: TRBV11-1; cdr3_aa: CASSIGATCAQETQYF
v_call: TRBV6-5; cdr3_aa: CASSYSSNNEQFF
v_call: TRBV12-5; cdr3_aa: CASPPEVQPYEQYF
v_call: TRBV6-1; cdr3_aa: CASSVGRLKAYPDNTEAFF
v_call: TRBV5-6; cdr3_aa: CASSVTGRIDYEQYF
v_call: TRBV6-1; cdr3_aa: CASSTAGARDSYEQYF
v_call: TRBV28; cdr3_aa: CASSFRTGANVLTF
v_call: TRBV11-2; cdr3_aa: CASSLRQGQKFYNEQFF
v_call: TRBV2; cdr3_aa: CASGRQGRGETQYF
v_call: TRBV11-2; cdr3_aa: CASSFGTPPGDTQYF
v_call: TRBV11-2; cdr3_aa: CASSTISRLAGGQKPYEQYF
v_call: TRBV5-5; cdr3_aa: CASSALTNSNQPQHF
v_call: TRBV4-2; cdr3_aa: CASSQGTGASSCEQYF
v_call: TRBV6-1; cdr3_aa: CGSEAFEGYEQYF
v_call: TRBV12-3/TRBV12-4; cdr3_aa: CASSSQAVRWETQYF
v_call: TRBV18; cdr3_aa: CASSTDMGNIQYF
v_call: TRBV6-2/TRBV6-3; cdr3_aa: CANTFRQWRNYEQYF
v_call: TRBV28; cdr3_aa: CASTVQGARYERYF
v_call: TRBV11-2; cdr3_aa: CASSIAGQPSNEQYF
v_call: TRBV18; cdr3_aa: CASSPGRGQYEQYF
v_call: TRBV29-1; cdr3_aa: CSIDLEGRRNEQFF
v_call: TRBV19; cdr3_aa: CASNRQGPPNTGELFF
v_call: TRBV11-2; cdr3_aa: CAISLDLSRTFPQYF
v_call: TRBV29-1; cdr3_aa: CSGNRDKRSSYNSPLHF
v_call: TRBV29-1; cdr3_aa: CSVEDPLRYEQYF
v_call: TRBV29-1; cdr3_aa: CSADGPGQGTSADMQYF
v_call: TRBV6-1; cdr3_aa: CASTLAGGYEQYF
v_call: TRBV18; cdr3_aa: CASSQSGTKETQYF
v_call: TRBV20-1; cdr3_aa: CSARGLAGNEQFF
v_call: TRBV5-1; cdr3_aa: CAGSLTQPGAYGYTF
v_call: TRBV6-2/TRBV6-3; cdr3_aa: CASSYSYPNTWELFF
v_call: TRBV28; cdr3_aa: CASSLTGVTEAFF
v_call: TRBV5-5; cdr3_aa: CASSPGTGELPQHF
v_call: TRBV11-2; cdr3_aa: CACSPPGTRARYF
v_call: TRBV6-5; cdr3_aa: CASAGSSSTDMQYF
v_call: TRBV29-1; cdr3_aa: CSTITGTAGVQYF
v_call: TRBV7-8; cdr3_aa: CASSPFNLVPQYF
v_call: TRBV5-6; cdr3_aa: CASSSVISPGGADTIYF
v_call: TRBV12-3/TRBV12-4; cdr3_aa: CASRAPGTGASEQFF
v_call: TRBV5-4; cdr3_aa: CASSPGGTGNTIYF
v_call: TRBV11-2; cdr3_aa: CASCLEPGSPLHF
v_call: TRBV20-1; cdr3_aa: CSARMGTTSTDTQYF
v_call: TRBV21-1; cdr3_aa: CASSPRAHDTDTQYF
v_call: TRBV7-2; cdr3_aa: CASSFDPQETQYF
v_call: TRBV19; cdr3_aa: CARDRVGGHAHEQFF
v_call: TRBV7-9; cdr3_aa: CASSGAGLARNEQFF
v_call: TRBV29-1; cdr3_aa: CSVVALGTEAFF
v_call: TRBV5-1; cdr3_aa: CASSSGGGRSQPQHF
v_call: TRBV11-3; cdr3_aa: CASSQSWAGLIMNTEAFF
v_call: TRBV29-1; cdr3_aa: CSVEVLIRDRGLIGGSYEQYF